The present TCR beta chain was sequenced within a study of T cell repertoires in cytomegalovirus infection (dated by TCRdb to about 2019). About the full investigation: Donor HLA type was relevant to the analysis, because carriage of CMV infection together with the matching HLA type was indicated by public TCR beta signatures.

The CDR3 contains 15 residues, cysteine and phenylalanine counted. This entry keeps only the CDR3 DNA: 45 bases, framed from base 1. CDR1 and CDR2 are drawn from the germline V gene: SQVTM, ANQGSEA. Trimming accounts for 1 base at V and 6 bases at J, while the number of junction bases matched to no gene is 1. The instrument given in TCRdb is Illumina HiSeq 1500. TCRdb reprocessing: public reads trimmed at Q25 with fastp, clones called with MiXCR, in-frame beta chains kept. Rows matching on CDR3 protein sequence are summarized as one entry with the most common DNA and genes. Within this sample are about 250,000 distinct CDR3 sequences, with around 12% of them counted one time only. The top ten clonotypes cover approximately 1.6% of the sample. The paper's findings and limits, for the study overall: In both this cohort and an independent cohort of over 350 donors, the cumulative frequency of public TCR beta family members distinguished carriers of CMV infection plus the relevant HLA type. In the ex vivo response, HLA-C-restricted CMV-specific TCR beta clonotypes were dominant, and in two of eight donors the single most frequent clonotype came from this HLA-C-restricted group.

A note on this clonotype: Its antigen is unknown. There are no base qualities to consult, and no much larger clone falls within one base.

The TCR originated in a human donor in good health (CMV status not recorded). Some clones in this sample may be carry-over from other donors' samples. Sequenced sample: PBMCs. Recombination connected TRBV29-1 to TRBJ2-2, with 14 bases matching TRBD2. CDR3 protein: CSVEGTSGRSGELFF. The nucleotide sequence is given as TGCAGCGTTGAAGGGACTAGCGGGAGGTCCGGGGAGCTGTTTTTT.